The rows below give T cell receptor beta chains drawn from one sample of a study of T cell responses to AZD1222 COVID-19 vaccine. Measured with immunoSEQ multiplex PCR; TCRdb has only the in-frame clones, and not every one. The data contain over 70,000 clones, more than 70% of them seen just once; the ten biggest clones take up approximately 5%. Sequencing was performed on peripheral blood, taken 28 days after the second AZD1222 dose. The receptors come from an adult who received the AZD1222 COVID-19 vaccine. Each CDR3 is given with its conserved first and last residue. D genes are given only for firm matches. For some rows the clone size is stated as once, few or many, or as a class when expanded; others skip it.

.	TRBV6-2/TRBV6-3	.	TRBJ1-6	CASSLQKDGAYNSPLHF	TGTGCCAGCAGCTTACAGAAAGACGGCGCCTATAATTCACCCCTCCACTTT
.	TRBV6-4	.	TRBJ1-6	CASTWDKSPLHF	TGTGCCAGCACATGGGACAAATCACCCCTCCACTTT
.	TRBV5-1	.	TRBJ1-4	CASSLGPGVNEKLFF	TGCGCCAGCAGCTTGGGGCCGGGAGTTAATGAAAAACTGTTTTTT
TRBD1	TRBV27	.	TRBJ1-5	CASSLAYRGNNQPQHF	TGTGCCAGCAGCCTAGCCTACAGGGGAAACAATCAGCCCCAGCATTTT
TRBD1	TRBV7-6	.	TRBJ1-2	CASSLAVTGTGVGGYTF	TGTGCCAGCAGCTTAGCAGTGACCGGGACAGGGGTCGGAGGCTACACCTTC
.	TRBV4-1	.	TRBJ2-2	CASSQDRRGGRTGELFF	TGCGCCAGCAGCCAAGATCGGCGGGGTGGAAGGACCGGGGAGCTGTTTTTT
.	TRBV7-9	.	TRBJ2-2	CASSLDEPRSWIGELFF	TGTGCCAGCAGCTTAGATGAGCCTCGAAGTTGGATAGGGGAGCTGTTTTTT
TRBD1	TRBV15	.	TRBJ1-4	CATSIGTVANEKLFF	TGTGCCACCAGCATCGGGACAGTTGCTAATGAAAAACTGTTTTTT
.	TRBV2	.	TRBJ1-2	CASRTETAVGYTF	TGTGCCAGCAGGACGGAGACGGCGGTCGGCTACACCTTC
.	TRBV6-5	.	TRBJ1-4	CATGSRRAQEKLFF	TGTGCCACCGGATCTAGGAGGGCTCAGGAAAAACTGTTTTTT
.	TRBV6-1	.	TRBJ1-6	CASSEAQPRSYNSPLHF	TGTGCCAGCAGTGAAGCGCAGCCCCGCTCCTATAATTCACCCCTCCACTTT
.	TRBV11-2	.	TRBJ1-1	CASSLVKDSRKNTEAFF	TGTGCCAGCAGCTTAGTCAAGGACAGTCGCAAGAACACTGAAGCTTTCTTT
.	TRBV18	.	TRBJ1-6	CASSPSPGDNSPLHF	TGTGCCAGCTCACCATCCCCCGGTGATAATTCACCCCTCCACTTT
.	TRBV7-9	.	TRBJ1-4	CASSVPLGATDEKLFF	TGTGCCAGCAGCGTTCCATTGGGGGCCACGGATGAAAAACTGTTTTTT
.	TRBV6-5	.	TRBJ1-2	CASSRHYGYTF	TGTGCCAGCAGTAGACACTATGGCTACACCTTC
.	TRBV7-2	.	TRBJ2-1	CASSLGLSYNEQFF	TGTGCCAGCAGCCTTGGCCTCTCCTACAATGAGCAGTTCTTC
.	TRBV27	.	TRBJ2-2	CASSLSAGSGELFF	TGTGCCAGCAGTTTATCTGCGGGGAGCGGGGAGCTGTTTTTT
TRBD1	TRBV7-9	few	TRBJ1-1	CASSLPGQGQAFF	TGTGCCAGCAGCCTTCCGGGACAGGGTCAAGCTTTCTTT
.	TRBV4-2	.	TRBJ1-1	CASSQKYPETEAFF	TGTGCCAGCAGCCAAAAATACCCGGAAACTGAAGCTTTCTTT
.	TRBV19	.	TRBJ1-5	CASSIPRPINQPQHF	TGTGCCAGTAGTATCCCTCGACCGATTAATCAGCCCCAGCATTTT
.	TRBV3-1/TRBV3-2	few	TRBJ1-3	CASSQDGRKSGNTIYF	TGTGCCAGCAGCCAAGATGGAAGGAAATCTGGAAACACCATATATTTT
TRBD1	TRBV5-1	.	TRBJ1-1	CASSFTGEYTEAFF	TGCGCCAGCAGCTTTACAGGGGAGTACACTGAAGCTTTCTTT
TRBD2	TRBV28	.	TRBJ2-7	CASSLLGTSGGSYEQYF	TGTGCCAGCAGTTTATTGGGGACTAGCGGCGGCTCCTACGAGCAGTACTTC
.	TRBV12-3/TRBV12-4	.	TRBJ1-2	CASSLGVEGYTF	TGTGCCAGCAGTTTAGGGGTCGAAGGCTACACCTTC
.	TRBV15	.	TRBJ2-3	CATSVAADTQYF	TGTGCCACCAGCGTAGCGGCAGATACGCAGTATTTT
TRBD1	TRBV2	.	TRBJ1-4	CASRRDRGPEKLFF	TGTGCCAGCAGACGGGACAGGGGGCCTGAAAAACTGTTTTTT
.	TRBV5-6	.	TRBJ2-1	CASSFLSSYNEQFF	TGTGCCAGCAGCTTCCTTAGCTCCTACAATGAGCAGTTCTTC
.	TRBV6-5	.	TRBJ2-7	CASRGNSYEQYF	TGTGCCAGCAGAGGAAACTCCTACGAGCAGTACTTC
.	TRBV12-3/TRBV12-4	.	TRBJ1-2	CASGRTYGYTF	TGTGCCAGCGGACGGACTTATGGCTACACCTTC
.	TRBV6-2/TRBV6-3	.	TRBJ2-3	CASSYSFSTDTQYF	TGTGCCAGCAGTTACTCGTTTAGCACAGATACGCAGTATTTT
.	TRBV2	.	TRBJ1-2	CASRTGRSGYTF	TGTGCCAGCAGAACAGGGCGATCTGGCTACACCTTC
.	TRBV9	.	TRBJ1-4	CASSVSPRGQKLFF	TGTGCCAGCAGCGTAAGTCCTCGTGGTCAGAAACTGTTTTTT